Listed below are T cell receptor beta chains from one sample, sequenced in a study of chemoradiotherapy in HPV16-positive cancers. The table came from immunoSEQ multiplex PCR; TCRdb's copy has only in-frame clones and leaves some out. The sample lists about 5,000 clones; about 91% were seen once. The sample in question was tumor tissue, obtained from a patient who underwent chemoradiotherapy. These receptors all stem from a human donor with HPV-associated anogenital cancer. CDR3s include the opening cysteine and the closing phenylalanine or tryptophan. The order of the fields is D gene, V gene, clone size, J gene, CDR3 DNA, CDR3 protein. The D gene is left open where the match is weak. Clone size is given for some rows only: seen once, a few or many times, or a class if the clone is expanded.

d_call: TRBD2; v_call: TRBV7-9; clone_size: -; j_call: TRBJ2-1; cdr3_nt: TGTGCCAGCAGCTCCGGGCGGGGGTGGAAATACAATGAGCAGTTCTTC; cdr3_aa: CASSSGRGWKYNEQFF
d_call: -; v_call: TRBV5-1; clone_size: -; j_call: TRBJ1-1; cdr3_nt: TGCGCCAGCAGCCCCGGACAACCGAACACTGAAGCTTTCTTT; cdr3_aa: CASSPGQPNTEAFF
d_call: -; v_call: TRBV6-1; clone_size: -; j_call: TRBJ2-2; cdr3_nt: TGTGCCAGCATGGCGGGGACCGAGGACACCGGGGAGCTGTTTTTT; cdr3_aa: CASMAGTEDTGELFF
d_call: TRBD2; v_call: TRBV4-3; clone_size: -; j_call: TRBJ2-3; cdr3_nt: TGCGCCAGCAGCCAAGCAGCGGGAGGGAGGGATACGCAGTATTTT; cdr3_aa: CASSQAAGGRDTQYF
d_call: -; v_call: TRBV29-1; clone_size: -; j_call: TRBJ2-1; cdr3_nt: TGCAGCGTTACCACACCGGACAGCACCCAGTCCTACAATGAGCAGTTCTTC; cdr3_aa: CSVTTPDSTQSYNEQFF
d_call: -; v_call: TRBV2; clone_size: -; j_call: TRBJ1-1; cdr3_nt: TGTGCCAGCAGGACAGTCCCGAACACTGAAGCTTTCTTT; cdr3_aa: CASRTVPNTEAFF
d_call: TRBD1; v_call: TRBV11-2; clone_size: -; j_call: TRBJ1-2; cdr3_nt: TGTGCCAGCAGCCCCGGGACAGGGGCGAGTAATGGCTACACCTTC; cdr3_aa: CASSPGTGASNGYTF
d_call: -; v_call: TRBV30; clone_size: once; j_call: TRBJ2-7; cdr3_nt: TGTGCCTGGAGTCGCCTGGGTGCCGAGCAGTACTTC; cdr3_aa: CAWSRLGAEQYF
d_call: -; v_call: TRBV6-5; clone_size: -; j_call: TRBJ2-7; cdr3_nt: TGTGCCAGCAGTTTTCGGACCGGCACCTACGAGCAGTACTTC; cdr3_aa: CASSFRTGTYEQYF
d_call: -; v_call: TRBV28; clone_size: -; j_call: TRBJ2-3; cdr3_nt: TGTGCCAGCAGTTTTCGGGTGGGGGCCGCAGATACGCAGTATTTT; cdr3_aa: CASSFRVGAADTQYF
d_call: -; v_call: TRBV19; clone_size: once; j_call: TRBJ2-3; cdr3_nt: TGTGCCAGTAGTATCCGTCGGCGGGGTGGCACAGATACGCAGTATTTT; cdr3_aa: CASSIRRRGGTDTQYF
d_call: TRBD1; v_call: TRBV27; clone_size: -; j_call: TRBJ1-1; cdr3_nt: TGTGCCAGCAGTTTTTCAGGGGGGAACACTGAAGCTTTCTTT; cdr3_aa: CASSFSGGNTEAFF
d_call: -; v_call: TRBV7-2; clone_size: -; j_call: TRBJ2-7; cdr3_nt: TGTGCCAGCAGCTTAGACAGGCACTACGAGCAGTACTTC; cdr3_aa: CASSLDRHYEQYF
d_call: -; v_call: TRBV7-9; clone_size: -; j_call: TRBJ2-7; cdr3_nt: TGTGCCAGCAATCGTGAGCAAGCCTACGAGCAGTACTTC; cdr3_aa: CASNREQAYEQYF
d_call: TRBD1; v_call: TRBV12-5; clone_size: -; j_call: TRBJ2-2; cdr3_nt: TGTGCTAGTGGTTTGAGGACAGGGTCGGGCACCGGGGAGCTGTTTTTT; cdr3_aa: CASGLRTGSGTGELFF
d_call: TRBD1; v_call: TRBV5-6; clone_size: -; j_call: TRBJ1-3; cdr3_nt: TGTGCCAGCAGCCACCGACAGGGTGTTTCTGGAAACACCATATATTTT; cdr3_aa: CASSHRQGVSGNTIYF
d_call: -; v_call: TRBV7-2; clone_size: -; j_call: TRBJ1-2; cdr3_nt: TGTGCCAGCAGCCCCTCCGGGCAAGCTAACTATGGCTACACCTTC; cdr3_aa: CASSPSGQANYGYTF
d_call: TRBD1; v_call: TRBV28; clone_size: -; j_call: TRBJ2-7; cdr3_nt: TGTGCCAGCAGAGGGACAGGGGGAGGCTACGAGCAGTACTTC; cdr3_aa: CASRGTGGGYEQYF
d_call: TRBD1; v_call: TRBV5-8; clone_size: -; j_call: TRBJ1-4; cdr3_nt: TGTGCCAGCAGGTTTCCGGGACAGGCGAAAAAACTGTTTTTT; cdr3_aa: CASRFPGQAKKLFF
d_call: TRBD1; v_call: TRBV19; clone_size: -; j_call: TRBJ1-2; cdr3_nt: TGTGCCAGTAGTATTTATCGTGGGACCGGGACAGCGATTTATGGCTACACCTTC; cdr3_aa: CASSIYRGTGTAIYGYTF
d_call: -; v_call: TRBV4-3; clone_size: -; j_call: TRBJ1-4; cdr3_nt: TGCGCCAGCAGCCAAGTCAGGGAGTCTAATGAAAAACTGTTTTTT; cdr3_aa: CASSQVRESNEKLFF
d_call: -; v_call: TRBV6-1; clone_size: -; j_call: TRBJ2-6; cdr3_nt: TGTGCCAGCAGTGAAGTATCCGGGGCCAACGTCCTGACTTTC; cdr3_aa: CASSEVSGANVLTF
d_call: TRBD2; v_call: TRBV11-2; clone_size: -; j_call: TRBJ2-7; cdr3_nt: TGTGCCAGCAGCTTAGCCACCGGACTAGCGGTTCCCTACGAGCAGTACTTC; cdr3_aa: CASSLATGLAVPYEQYF
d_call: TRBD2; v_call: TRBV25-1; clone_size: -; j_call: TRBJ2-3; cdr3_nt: TGTGCCAGCAGTCCGGGACTACCCATGACAGATACGCAGTATTTT; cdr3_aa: CASSPGLPMTDTQYF
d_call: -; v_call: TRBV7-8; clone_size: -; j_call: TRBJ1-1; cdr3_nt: TGTGCCAGCAGCCCGGGACGGTGGGACACTGAAGCTTTCTTT; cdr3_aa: CASSPGRWDTEAFF